This TCR beta chain was recovered during a study of tumor and adjacent non-tumor tissue in lung cancer. Study conclusions and caveats: Normal lung showed higher cumulative top 100 clone frequency than tumor.

Germline CDR1 is SGHNT and CDR2 is YENEEA. The CDR3 has 13 amino acids. RNA was extracted from bulk tissue without any cell sorting. This non-tumor lung sample came from over 3 cm beyond the tumor edge. This clonotype was counted once. As yet, its antigen is unknown. A read error may account for a junction end that differs from germline. Three rounds of nested PCR, following a modified ARM-PCR protocol, produced the TCRbeta library. MiXCR, run by TCRdb on the multiplex PCR reads, gives a single entry per CDR3 protein. Counted here are 70,000 to 90,000 distinct CDR3 sequences, about four fifths occurring once; the ten biggest clones make up 45% to 55%.

This clonotype was obtained from a man in his sixties with non-small cell lung cancer. V gene TRBV11-3 combines with J gene TRBJ2-3; D gene ambiguous. The sample comprised distant non-tumor lung tissue. CDR3 protein: CARSFQVADTQYF. The CDR3 DNA reads TGTGCCCGCAGCTTTCAGGTGGCAGACACGCAGTATTTT.